A single TCR beta chain is shown here with its context. What it binds is unknown. The authors generated TCR beta cDNA through 5'RACE template switching with UMIs. Following a re-call of the 5' RACE reads, TCRdb has one entry per CDR3 protein and lacks DNA. The table for this sample gives about 460,000 distinct CDR3 sequences. This specimen belongs to a study of T cells expressing NK-cell markers. Study overall: Serological testing identified seven of the eight sequenced donors as HCMV-seropositive and one as seronegative. Study findings and constraints: A handful of donors showed these clonotypes also leading the CD3+CD56-NKG2C+ fraction. A range of 1.0-7.0% of CD8+ T cells consisted of dominant NKG2C+ clonotypes in 5 or 6 donors.

CDR1 is MGHRA and CDR2 is YSYEKL in the germline V gene. The CDR3 covers 15 residues. This receptor was obtained from a woman between 50 and 59 years old in good health. The sequenced sample consisted of blood T cells: a sorted CD56 or NKG2C T cell subset, CD4+ or CD8+ T cells, or bulk PBMC T cells (not recorded which). This chain links TRBV4-1 with TRBJ1-1. The CDR3 region is CASSQVGFLNTEAFF.